This entry describes one TCR beta chain. Its antigen is unidentified. V shed 0 bases and J 2 bases; nucleotides not matched to a gene: 5. CDR3 length: 17 amino acids. Germline V gene lookup returns CDR1 ENHRY and CDR2 SYGVKD. This specimen comes from a study of T cell repertoires in cytomegalovirus infection. Across the study: CMV infection and matching HLA type were both indicated by public TCR beta signatures. Study-wide results and caveats: HLA-C-restricted TCR beta clonotypes specific for CMV led the ex vivo response. Adding up the frequency of public TCR beta families identified people who carried CMV plus the relevant HLA.

TCRdb re-called the reads through MiXCR, storing one row per CDR3 protein. Of around 450,000 distinct CDR3 sequences in the sample, roughly a third are singletons; the top ten hold roughly an eighth. This sequence was found in a human donor in good health (CMV status not recorded). Some clones in this sample may be carry-over from other donors' samples. Sequenced sample: PBMCs. This sequence joins TRBV10-3 and TRBJ2-1, with 9 bases aligning to TRBD2. CDR3 region: CAISESGASGAYNEQFF. The DNA for the CDR3 is TGTGCCATCAGTGAGTCGGGGGCTAGCGGGGCCTACAATGAGCAGTTCTTC.